This TCR beta chain was found in a study of T cell changes during pregnancy in multiple sclerosis. Assay used: immunoSEQ multiplex PCR; TCRdb lists only in-frame clones, some missing. The sample has about 40,000 clones; approximately 94% are singletons. The receptor was isolated from a female donor with multiple sclerosis, enrolled in a pregnancy study. Material: peripheral blood, obtained in the third trimester of pregnancy.

CDR3 amino acids: CASSIDAVAGGSSTDTQYF. Here the CDR3 DNA reads TGTGCCAGTAGTATAGATGCGGTAGCGGGGGGTTCTAGCACAGATACGCAGTATTTT. This chain links TRBV19 with TRBJ2-3, with 10 bases fitting TRBD2. CDR3 size: 19 residues. Per germline, CDR1 LNHDA and CDR2 SQIVND (reference sequence). Unmatched junction bases numbered 9, after V lost 0 bases and J lost 0 bases. The full variable domain, with the rest looked up from reference TRBV19 and TRBJ2-3, is DGGITQSPKYLFRKEGQNVTLSCEQNLNHDAMYWYRQDPGQGLRLIYYSQIVNDFQKGDIAEGYSVSREKKESFPLTVTSAQKNPTAFYLCASSIDAVAGGSSTDTQYFGPGTRLTVL.